These T cell receptor beta chains were read from a single sample in a study of CD8+ T cells in alopecia areata. Generated by immunoSEQ multiplex PCR, the TCRdb table keeps only in-frame clones and is missing some. Among some 95,000 clones listed, 40% to 50% were seen once. The sample in question was CD8+ T cells sorted from blood, obtained at week 24, from a patient treated with tofacitinib. These receptors were collected from a human donor with alopecia areata. Each CDR3 is given with its conserved first and last residue. D genes are given only for firm matches. A clone size is listed for some rows: how often the clone was seen (once, few, many), or a class if it is expanded.

TGTGCCAGCAGCCCAGGGTCCCAAGAGACCCAGTACTTC CASSPGSQETQYF TRBV7-6 - TRBJ2-5 -
TGCAGCGTTGTTGGGTATGAGCAGTTCTTC CSVVGYEQFF TRBV29-1 - TRBJ2-1 few
TGTGCCAGCAGGGGGACTGACGAAAGGAATGAGCAGTTCTTC CASRGTDERNEQFF TRBV25-1 - TRBJ2-1 few
TGTGCCAGCAGCTTAAACAGGGGTTCCTACGAGCAGTACTTC CASSLNRGSYEQYF TRBV7-3 TRBD1 TRBJ2-7 -
TGTGCCAGCAGTTACCCCGGGGGTGAGCAGTTCTTC CASSYPGGEQFF TRBV6-6 - TRBJ2-1 many
TGTGCCTGGAGTGGACTAGTCCCCGAGCAGTACTTC CAWSGLVPEQYF TRBV30 - TRBJ2-7 -
TGTGCCAGCAGCTTCGACAGGGGTGAAGCTTTCTTT CASSFDRGEAFF TRBV7-9 TRBD1 TRBJ1-1 -
TGTGCCAGCAGCTCCCGGGACAGGGTCGACCATACGCAGTATTTT CASSSRDRVDHTQYF TRBV7-2 TRBD1 TRBJ2-3 -
TGTGCCAGCAGTTTATTAGGTCTAGGGGGCGACCGCACTGAAGCTTTCTTT CASSLLGLGGDRTEAFF TRBV27 TRBD1 TRBJ1-1 once
TGTGCCAGCAGCTGGAGCGGGAGTTGGGTGGAGACCCAGTACTTC CASSWSGSWVETQYF TRBV7-9 TRBD2 TRBJ2-5 -
TGCGCCAGCAGTCCGGCAGGGCTGGACGAGCAGTACTTC CASSPAGLDEQYF TRBV5-1 - TRBJ2-7 -
TGCGCCAGCTATTCCCCGGATACCATCGGGAGACTCTTC CASYSPDTIGRLF TRBV23-1 - TRBJ2-1 -
TGTGCCAGCAGCTTAGTGACAGTCCAAGAGACCCAGTACTTC CASSLVTVQETQYF TRBV7-9 - TRBJ2-5 -
TGTGCCTGGAGTGTAGGGTATACTACAGGGGGCGAGCAGTACTTC CAWSVGYTTGGEQYF TRBV30 TRBD1 TRBJ2-7 -
TGCAGCGGAGTATTTAGCGGGAGAGGTACCGGGGAGCTGTTTTTT CSGVFSGRGTGELFF TRBV29-1 TRBD2 TRBJ2-2 few
TGTGCCAGCAGTTTATACTTGGGGGACACTGAAGCTTTCTTT CASSLYLGDTEAFF TRBV27 - TRBJ1-1 -
TGTGCCAGCAGCCGACAGGGAGGTGAAAAACTGTTTTTT CASSRQGGEKLFF TRBV9 TRBD1 TRBJ1-4 -
TGTGCCAGCAGCGGTGGACGCGTCTACGAGCAGTACTTC CASSGGRVYEQYF TRBV7-9 - TRBJ2-7 -
TGTGCCAGCAGATCGATCAGTGGGCGCTCCTACGAGCAGTACTTC CASRSISGRSYEQYF TRBV27 - TRBJ2-7 few
TGTGCCAGCAGCTTAGCCAAGAGGATGGGGGCTATAGAGACCCAGTACTTC CASSLAKRMGAIETQYF TRBV7-6 - TRBJ2-5 few
TGTGCCAGCAGCGGGGTAGCAGGCCGAACTTCCTACAATGAGCAGTTCTTC CASSGVAGRTSYNEQFF TRBV11-2 - TRBJ2-1 -
TGTGCCAGCAGCTCAGATGGGGGCTGGGAGCAGTTCTTC CASSSDGGWEQFF TRBV11-2 - TRBJ2-1 -
TGTGCCAGCAGTTTCCGGGACAGGGGGCGTGGAGGCTACACCTTC CASSFRDRGRGGYTF TRBV28 TRBD1 TRBJ1-2 -